This paragraph covers one T cell receptor beta chain sequence. The sample is drawn from a study of blood T cell repertoires in COVID-19. Method: immunoSEQ multiplex PCR; TCRdb's copy keeps in-frame clones and lacks some. The sample holds a few hundred thousand clones, around 85% seen once. Trimming took 2 bases from V and 4 from J, leaving 11 bases between them. This CDR3 has 14 amino acids. Germline CDR1 reads SNHLY; CDR2 reads FYNNEI. Specimen: PBMCs or T cells enriched from blood (not recorded which). This chain connects TRBV2 to TRBJ1-2, with a tentative D call TRBD1 (5 bases). The origin of this receptor is a man aged 25-40 years who had recovered from COVID-19. Here the CDR3 reads CASSESGQGYGYTF. DNA of the CDR3: TGTGCCAGCAGTGAATCCGGACAAGGCTATGGCTACACCTTC.